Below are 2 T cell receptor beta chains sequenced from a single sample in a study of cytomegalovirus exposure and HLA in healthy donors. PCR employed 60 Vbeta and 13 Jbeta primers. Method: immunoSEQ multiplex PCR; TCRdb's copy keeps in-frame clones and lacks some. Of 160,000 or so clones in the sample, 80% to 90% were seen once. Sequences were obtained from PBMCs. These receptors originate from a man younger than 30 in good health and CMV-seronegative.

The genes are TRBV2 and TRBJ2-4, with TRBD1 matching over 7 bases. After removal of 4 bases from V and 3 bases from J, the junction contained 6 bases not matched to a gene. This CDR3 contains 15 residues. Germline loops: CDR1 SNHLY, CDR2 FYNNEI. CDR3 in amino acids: CASSVTGVGKNIQYF. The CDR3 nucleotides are TGTGCCAGCAGTGTAACAGGGGTGGGCAAAAACATTCAGTACTTC.

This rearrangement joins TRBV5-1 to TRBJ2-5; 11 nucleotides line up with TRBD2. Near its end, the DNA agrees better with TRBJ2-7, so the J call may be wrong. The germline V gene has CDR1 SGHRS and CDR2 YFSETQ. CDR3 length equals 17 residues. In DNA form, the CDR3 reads TGCGCCAGCAGCCTAGGGACTAGCGGTCTTGATGTCTACGAGCAGTACTTC. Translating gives CASSLGTSGLDVYEQYF.